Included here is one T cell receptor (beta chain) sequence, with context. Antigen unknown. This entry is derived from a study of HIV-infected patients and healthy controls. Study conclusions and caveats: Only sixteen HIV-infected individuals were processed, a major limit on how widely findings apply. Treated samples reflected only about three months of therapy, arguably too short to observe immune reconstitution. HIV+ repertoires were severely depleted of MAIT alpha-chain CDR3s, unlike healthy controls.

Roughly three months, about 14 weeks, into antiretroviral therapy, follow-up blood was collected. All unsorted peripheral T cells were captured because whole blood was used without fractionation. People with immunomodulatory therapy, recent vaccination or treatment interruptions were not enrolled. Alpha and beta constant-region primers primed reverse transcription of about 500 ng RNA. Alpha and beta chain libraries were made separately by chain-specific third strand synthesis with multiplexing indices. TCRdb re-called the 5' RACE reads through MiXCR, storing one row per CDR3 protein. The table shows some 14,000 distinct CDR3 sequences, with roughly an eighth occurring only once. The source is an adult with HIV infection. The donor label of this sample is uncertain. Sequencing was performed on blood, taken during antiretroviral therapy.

In DNA, the CDR3 is TGTGCCATCAGTGGGGACAGGAGCCCTAGCACAGATACGCAGTATTTT. The encoded protein is CAISGDRSPSTDTQYF. The chain employs TRBV10-3 and TRBJ2-3; 8 bases fit TRBD1. Germline V CDR1 and CDR2: ENHRY, SYGVKD. V gave up 4 bases and J gave up 0 bases; unmatched junction bases: 6. The CDR3 covers 16 residues.